The clone carrying this T cell receptor (beta chain) was found once. The antigen is undetermined. The protocol was immunoSEQ multiplex PCR, while the TCRdb copy is restricted to in-frame clones and leaves out a portion. The table records about 170,000 clones, about nine tenths of them present only once. The data belong to a study of T cell responses to AZD1222 COVID-19 vaccine. Looked up from germline, CDR1 is LNHDA and CDR2 is SQIVND (reference sequence). The CDR3 consists of 13 residues. Trimming took 1 base from V and 6 from J, leaving 10 bases between them. General observations from the study: Reportedly, nearly half the spike-specific TCRs target unmutated variant regions. The study found vaccine-associated CD4 TCRs spanning spike, dominant at 160-218 and 743-854. The donor cohort was predominantly white British with a female majority, and clonal diversity may have been underestimated.

The rearrangement links TRBV19 to TRBJ2-7; D might be TRBD1 (5 bases). This receptor was obtained from an adult in good health. The material was peripheral blood, obtained on day 0 of AZD1222 vaccination. The CDR3 nucleotides read TGTGCCAGTAGTATAGGTGGGGCGGTCGAGCAGTACTTC. It encodes CASSIGGAVEQYF.